This TCR beta chain was observed in a study of blood T cell repertoires in COVID-19. Background on the study: The United States, Italy and Spain provided the acute and convalescent COVID-19 samples. T cells, B-cell-depleted T cells, or PBMCs provided the cDNA or gDNA that served as material.

In the source study's methods: Quantification of nucleated cells was approximated via reference gene primer amplification. The table came from immunoSEQ multiplex PCR; TCRdb's copy has only in-frame clones and leaves some out. D and trimming come from the DNA, and the V and J calls and clone size come from that table. Here the sample spans some 110,000 clones, about 80% being singletons. The sample consisted of peripheral blood. The clonotype originates from a man between 65 and 85 years old with acute or convalescent COVID-19.

The CDR3 spells CASSAGQVLGTDTQYF. CDR3 DNA: TGTGCCAGCAGCGCGGGACAGGTCCTTGGCACAGATACGCAGTATTTT. The genes are TRBV5-4 and TRBJ2-3; 8 bases are a match to TRBD1. Germline CDR1 is SGHNT and CDR2 is YYREEE (reference sequence). The trim removed 4 bases at V and 1 base at J, leaving 8 bases unmatched. This CDR3 contains 16 residues.